These T cell receptor beta chains were read from a single sample in a study of blood T cell repertoires in COVID-19. TCRdb's copy holds only in-frame clones and misses some; the assay was immunoSEQ multiplex PCR. The table records just over 90,000 clones, approximately 80% of them present only once. Material for sequencing was peripheral blood. The origin of the receptors is a human donor in a cohort sampled during active COVID-19. CDR3s include the opening cysteine and the closing phenylalanine or tryptophan. Each record gives: V gene, clone size, J gene, D gene, CDR3 DNA, CDR3 protein. A D gene is named only where the DNA matches it firmly. Not all rows give a size; the values are once, few, many and, for expanded clones, a class.

TRBV12-3/TRBV12-4,-,TRBJ1-5,-,TGTGCCAGCAGCCTCTGGAGTCAGCCCCAGCATTTT,CASSLWSQPQHF
TRBV2,-,TRBJ2-5,-,TGTGCCAGCAGACTCAGGGGAGCAGAAGAGACCCAGTACTTC,CASRLRGAEETQYF
TRBV7-8,-,TRBJ1-4,TRBD1,TGTGCCAGCAGCTATGGACAGGGCACTGAAAAACTGTTTTTT,CASSYGQGTEKLFF
TRBV28,-,TRBJ2-5,-,TGTGCCAGCAGTTTAGTGGGAGTAACCGAGACCCAGTACTTC,CASSLVGVTETQYF
TRBV5-1,-,TRBJ2-1,TRBD2,TGCGCCAGCAGCTTGACCGGGGGGGCCTACAATGAGCAGTTCTTC,CASSLTGGAYNEQFF
TRBV10-3,few,TRBJ1-2,TRBD1,TGTGCCATCACCCTCGGCAGGGGGGAAGGCTACACCTTC,CAITLGRGEGYTF
TRBV3-1/TRBV3-2,-,TRBJ1-3,TRBD1,TGTGCCAGCAGCCCTTTCTCAGGGGGAAGTGGAAACACCATATATTTT,CASSPFSGGSGNTIYF
TRBV28,-,TRBJ2-1,TRBD2,TGTGCCAGCAGCCCAAGCGGGAGGGCTTGGGAGCAGTTCTTC,CASSPSGRAWEQFF
TRBV28,-,TRBJ1-2,-,TGTGCCAGCACAAACAGGGTCGGTAGTGGCTACACCTTC,CASTNRVGSGYTF
TRBV13,-,TRBJ1-5,TRBD1,TGTGCCAGCAGCAGAGGACAGGGGAGCAATCAGCCCCAGCATTTT,CASSRGQGSNQPQHF
TRBV3-1/TRBV3-2,-,TRBJ2-7,TRBD2,TGTGCCAGCAGCCAAGCGGGGGGGTTAGGAACCTACGAGCAGTACTTC,CASSQAGGLGTYEQYF
TRBV15,-,TRBJ2-1,-,TGTGCCACCCAGCCCCGGGGTGATCCATACAATGAGCAGTTCTTC,CATQPRGDPYNEQFF
TRBV3-1/TRBV3-2,-,TRBJ2-2,TRBD1,TGTGCCAGCAGCCAGTCGACAGGGTCGGGATCCGGGGAGCTGTTTTTT,CASSQSTGSGSGELFF
TRBV2,few,TRBJ1-3,TRBD1,TGTGCCAGCAGTCGGGACAGGGGAGTGCAGAGCTCTGGAAACACCATATATTTT,CASSRDRGVQSSGNTIYF
TRBV5-6,many,TRBJ2-6,-,TGTGCCAGCAGCCGAGGGGGTGCGAGCTCTGGGGCCAACGTCCTGACTTTC,CASSRGGASSGANVLTF
TRBV5-6,-,TRBJ2-1,-,TGTGCCAGCAGCTTGATGGACACCCTCAATGAGCAGTTCTTC,CASSLMDTLNEQFF
TRBV27,-,TRBJ2-1,-,TGTGCCAGCAGAAACCGCGCGGCGTGGACAGTTGGAAATCAAAACTACAATGAGCAGTTCTTC,CASRNRAAWTVGNQNYNEQFF
TRBV4-1,many,TRBJ2-1,-,TGCGCCAGCAGCCAAGTTGGCCGCAATGAGCAGTTCTTC,CASSQVGRNEQFF
TRBV27,-,TRBJ2-7,-,TGTGCCAGCAGACCGGGGAGTGGAAGGTCCTACGAGCAGTACTTC,CASRPGSGRSYEQYF
TRBV6-5,-,TRBJ1-3,TRBD1,TGTGCCAGCAGTTACTCCGGGACAGGGTCCGGAAACACCATATATTTT,CASSYSGTGSGNTIYF
TRBV3-1/TRBV3-2,-,TRBJ1-4,TRBD1,TGTGCCAGCAGCCACTCCGGGACAGCAACTAATGAAAAACTGTTTTTT,CASSHSGTATNEKLFF
TRBV28,-,TRBJ2-5,-,TGTGCCAGCAGTTTGATAGGGCTGACTAAGACCCAGTACTTC,CASSLIGLTKTQYF
TRBV3-1/TRBV3-2,-,TRBJ1-1,-,TGTGCCAGCAGACCCTTTCGGACCCGCGGGGAGAACACTGAAGCTTTCTTT,CASRPFRTRGENTEAFF
TRBV30,few,TRBJ1-1,TRBD1,TGTGCCTGGGCGATTTCGGGACAGGGGGCTCCTGAAGCTTTCTTT,CAWAISGQGAPEAFF
TRBV2,-,TRBJ2-7,TRBD2,TGTGCCAGCAGCTCGACACTCCTAGCGGATCTGTTCGGCGAGCAGTACTTC,CASSSTLLADLFGEQYF
TRBV5-1,-,TRBJ1-4,TRBD1,TGCGCCAGCAGCTTGGGGGCCACAGGGGGAAGTATTGCTGAAAAACTGTTTTTT,CASSLGATGGSIAEKLFF
TRBV28,-,TRBJ2-6,-,TGTGCCAGCAGTCCACCTAGCTCTGGGGCCAACGTCCTGACTTTC,CASSPPSSGANVLTF
TRBV12-3/TRBV12-4,-,TRBJ1-2,-,TGTGCCAGCAGTTTACAGGGCTATGGCTACACCTTC,CASSLQGYGYTF
TRBV6-1,-,TRBJ2-5,-,TGTGCCAGCAGTGAAGCTAGCCTGTCCCGGGAGACCCAGTACTTC,CASSEASLSRETQYF
TRBV12-3/TRBV12-4,-,TRBJ2-5,TRBD2,TGTGCCAGCAGGATAGCGGGACTGGAGACCCAGTACTTC,CASRIAGLETQYF
TRBV18,-,TRBJ2-2,-,TGTGCCAGCGGGCAGGGGAGCAACACCGGGGAGCTGTTTTTT,CASGQGSNTGELFF
TRBV5-1,-,TRBJ2-7,TRBD1,TGCGCCAGCAGCACGACAGGGGGGGACTATGGCGAGCAGTACTTC,CASSTTGGDYGEQYF
TRBV5-4,-,TRBJ2-1,TRBD2,TGTGCCAGCAGCTTGGAGCTAGCGGGAGAGGGGAATGAGCAGTTCTTC,CASSLELAGEGNEQFF
TRBV2,-,TRBJ1-2,-,TGTGCCAGCAGTGCCCAAACCAGGGGTCAGGGCTACACCTTC,CASSAQTRGQGYTF
TRBV2,-,TRBJ2-5,-,TGTGCCAGCAGCAGGGCTTGGCAAGAGACCCAGTACTTC,CASSRAWQETQYF
TRBV2,-,TRBJ2-7,TRBD2,TGTGCCAGCAGTGAAGGTCTAGCGGGTGGTTACGAGCAGTACTTC,CASSEGLAGGYEQYF
TRBV19,-,TRBJ2-1,TRBD2,TGTGCCAGTACCCCTAGCGGGGGAGACTACAATGAGCAGTTCTTC,CASTPSGGDYNEQFF
TRBV3-1/TRBV3-2,-,TRBJ1-3,-,TGTGCCAGCAGCCAAACAGGGTTAGGAAACACCATATATTTT,CASSQTGLGNTIYF
TRBV21-1,-,TRBJ1-3,-,TGTGCCAGCAGCGAGGGCCCTCCCGGGCGAAACACCATATATTTT,CASSEGPPGRNTIYF
TRBV18,-,TRBJ1-1,-,TGTGCCAGCTCACCAAGTAACATGAACACTGAAGCTTTCTTT,CASSPSNMNTEAFF
TRBV7-6,-,TRBJ1-5,-,TGTGCCAGCAGCCTTCTGGGGGGGACAAGTCGGTCAGGGCCCCAGCATTTT,CASSLLGGTSRSGPQHF
TRBV27,once,TRBJ1-2,-,TGTGCCAGCAGTTCTGCCGACAGGAACTATGGCTACACCTTC,CASSSADRNYGYTF
TRBV7-3,-,TRBJ2-6,-,TGTGCCAGCAGCCGGGACTCTGGGGCCAACGTCCTGACTTTC,CASSRDSGANVLTF
TRBV19,-,TRBJ1-5,-,TGTGCCAGTAGTATGGCTCCCGGGCAGCCCCAGCATTTT,CASSMAPGQPQHF
TRBV10-3,few,TRBJ2-7,TRBD1,TGTGCCATCAGTGAGCCGGGGGAACAGGGGGGCCACGAGCAGTACTTC,CAISEPGEQGGHEQYF
TRBV5-1,few,TRBJ1-5,-,TGCGCCAGCAGCTTAGACAGCCTGAATCAGCCCCAGCATTTT,CASSLDSLNQPQHF
TRBV18,-,TRBJ2-1,-,TGTGCCAGCTCACCTAGCGCCCTCAATGAGCAGTTCTTC,CASSPSALNEQFF
TRBV7-9,-,TRBJ2-2,TRBD1,TGTGCCAGCAGCTGGGACAGGGGGAACACCGGGGAGCTGTTTTTT,CASSWDRGNTGELFF
TRBV19,-,TRBJ1-2,TRBD1,TGTGCCAGTAGTATCACAGGGACAGGGGTGTTATATGGCTACACCTTC,CASSITGTGVLYGYTF
TRBV7-9,-,TRBJ2-3,-,TGTGCCAGCAGCCGCGGAGGCGGATCGGATACGCAGTATTTT,CASSRGGGSDTQYF
TRBV4-1,-,TRBJ1-5,TRBD1,TGCGCCAGCAGCTCCACCGGGACAGGCAATCAGCCCCAGCATTTT,CASSSTGTGNQPQHF
TRBV6-6,-,TRBJ2-7,-,TGTGCCAGCAGTTACTCACTAGCAGTATACGAGCAGTACTTC,CASSYSLAVYEQYF
TRBV6-6,-,TRBJ2-7,TRBD2,TGTGCCAGCAGTCAAACTAGCGGTTCCTACGAGCAGTACTTC,CASSQTSGSYEQYF
TRBV18,-,TRBJ1-4,TRBD1,TGTGCCAGCTCACCCGACAGGGGCGAAAAACTGTTTTTT,CASSPDRGEKLFF
TRBV6-5,-,TRBJ2-5,TRBD2,TGTGCCGGAGTTCCCGGGACTAGCGTCCAAGAGACCCAGTACTTC,CAGVPGTSVQETQYF
TRBV19,-,TRBJ1-1,TRBD1,TGTGCCAGTCCCAAATCCACAGGGGGCTGTAGAAGAAACACTGAAGCTTTCTTT,CASPKSTGGCRRNTEAFF
TRBV14,-,TRBJ1-1,TRBD1,TGTGCCAGCAGCCGGGACAGGAGCATGAACACTGAAGCTTTCTTT,CASSRDRSMNTEAFF
TRBV3-1/TRBV3-2,-,TRBJ2-7,TRBD2,TGTGCCAGCAGCCAAGGCGGGGGGCGGTGGGAGCAGTACTTC,CASSQGGGRWEQYF
TRBV19,-,TRBJ2-7,-,TGTGCCAGTAGCTTCCAATGGGCCGAGACCTACGAGCAGTACTTC,CASSFQWAETYEQYF